The rows below give T cell receptor beta chains drawn from one sample of a study of CD8+ T cells in alopecia areata. The method was immunoSEQ multiplex PCR; TCRdb's version includes in-frame clones alone and lacks a portion of them. The repertoire includes about 180,000 clones, roughly 65% of them detected once, and 1.5% to 2% sits in the top ten. Source: CD4+ T cells sorted from blood, taken at week 0. All receptors come from a human donor with alopecia areata. CDR3s include the opening cysteine and the closing phenylalanine or tryptophan. A D gene is named only where the DNA matches it firmly. Clone size is not always given. Where it is, it says once, few, many or a class for expanded clones.

d_call	v_call	j_call	clone_size	cdr3_aa	cdr3_nt
.	TRBV15	TRBJ1-2	.	CATSKPTGLNYGYTF	TGTGCCACCAGCAAACCCACAGGGCTAAACTATGGCTACACCTTC
.	TRBV11-2	TRBJ1-1	.	CASSLGYSEAFF	TGTGCCAGCAGCCTAGGGTACAGTGAAGCTTTCTTT
TRBD1	TRBV5-1	TRBJ2-2	.	CASSLSRDRVDTGELFF	TGCGCCAGCAGCTTGAGCCGGGACAGGGTCGACACCGGGGAGCTGTTTTTT
.	TRBV28	TRBJ1-2	few	CASSSDLYYGYTF	TGTGCCAGCAGTTCGGATTTGTACTATGGCTACACCTTC
.	TRBV7-3	TRBJ2-3	few	CASSLVKGADTQYF	TGTGCCAGCAGCTTAGTGAAGGGGGCAGATACGCAGTATTTT
TRBD2	TRBV10-3	TRBJ2-2	many	CAIPGLAAGELFF	TGTGCTATACCGGGACTAGCTGCCGGGGAGCTGTTTTTT
.	TRBV29-1	TRBJ1-1	.	CSVELWLSGDTEAFF	TGCAGCGTGGAGCTATGGTTGTCAGGCGACACTGAAGCTTTCTTT
TRBD1	TRBV29-1	TRBJ1-1	.	CSGSGTGNTEAFF	TGCAGCGGATCCGGGACAGGGAACACTGAAGCTTTCTTT
.	TRBV4-3	TRBJ1-1	once	CASSQEVLVDEAFF	TGCGCCAGCAGCCAAGAGGTATTGGTAGATGAAGCTTTCTTT
.	TRBV6-1	TRBJ1-5	once	CASSEEGREPNQPQHF	TGTGCCAGCAGTGAAGAGGGCAGGGAGCCCAATCAGCCCCAGCATTTT
.	TRBV6-5	TRBJ1-2	.	CASSRALNYGYTF	TGTGCCAGCAGCCGGGCTCTCAACTATGGCTACACCTTC
TRBD1	TRBV7-8	TRBJ1-6	.	CASSLLQTGPNNSPLHF	TGTGCCAGCAGCCTCCTTCAGACAGGGCCTAATAATTCACCCCTCCACTTT
TRBD1	TRBV14	TRBJ2-1	.	CASSQVFGQGFNEQFF	TGTGCCAGCAGCCAAGTATTTGGACAGGGGTTTAATGAGCAGTTCTTC
.	TRBV7-2	TRBJ2-3	few	CASSLDSSQMATQYF	TGTGCCAGCAGCTTAGACTCCTCGCAAATGGCTACGCAGTATTTT
.	TRBV30	TRBJ2-7	few	CAWSVRGGGLSYEQYF	TGTGCCTGGAGTGTACGGGGCGGGGGCCTTTCCTACGAGCAGTACTTC
TRBD1	TRBV27	TRBJ1-2	.	CASDDTGVTPHYGYTF	TGTGCCAGCGACGATACAGGGGTCACGCCCCACTATGGCTACACCTTC
.	TRBV30	TRBJ2-7	.	CAWVSSRREHSYEQYF	TGTGCCTGGGTGTCATCCCGGAGGGAACACTCCTACGAGCAGTACTTC
.	TRBV7-2	TRBJ1-2	few	CASSPVRSYGYTF	TGTGCCAGCAGCCCCGTCCGGAGCTATGGCTACACCTTC
.	TRBV7-3	TRBJ2-1	few	CASSLLAMGEQFF	TGTGCCAGCAGCTTATTGGCCATGGGGGAGCAGTTCTTC
.	TRBV29-1	TRBJ2-7	.	CSVGGVDPYEQYF	TGCAGCGTTGGGGGGGTGGACCCCTACGAGCAGTACTTC
.	TRBV5-4	TRBJ2-7	.	CASSVGGGGAYEQYF	TGTGCCAGCAGCGTGGGCGGCGGCGGGGCCTACGAGCAGTACTTC
TRBD1	TRBV29-1	TRBJ2-3	few	CSVEGTVTDTQYF	TGCAGCGTTGAGGGGACAGTCACAGATACGCAGTATTTT
TRBD1	TRBV30	TRBJ2-2	.	CACTQGQGNTGELFF	TGTGCCTGTACCCAGGGACAGGGGAACACCGGGGAGCTGTTTTTT
.	TRBV28	TRBJ1-2	.	CASSEQGGGYTF	TGTGCCAGCAGTGAACAGGGTGGTGGCTACACCTTC
.	TRBV6-6	TRBJ2-2	few	CASSRLGGPTGELFF	TGTGCCAGCAGCCGACTTGGGGGTCCCACCGGGGAGCTGTTTTTT
.	TRBV6-5	TRBJ1-2	few	CASGDNGGITYGYTF	TGTGCCAGCGGGGATAATGGGGGCATAACCTATGGCTACACCTTC
.	TRBV15	TRBJ2-4	.	CATSRDGGNWDIQYF	TGTGCCACCAGCAGAGATGGCGGGAATTGGGACATTCAGTACTTC
TRBD1	TRBV2	TRBJ1-5	.	CASRTGIEPQHF	TGTGCCAGCAGGACAGGGATTGAGCCCCAGCATTTT
.	TRBV10-3	TRBJ1-1	few	CASSGDSLTEAFF	TGTGCCAGCTCCGGTGACAGCCTCACTGAAGCTTTCTTT
TRBD2	TRBV7-8	TRBJ2-3	.	CASSPFSGDLNTQYF	TGTGCCAGCAGCCCTTTTAGCGGGGACCTGAATACGCAGTATTTT
.	TRBV29-1	TRBJ2-3	.	CSVDGSSTDTQYF	TGCAGCGTTGATGGCAGCAGCACAGATACGCAGTATTTT
.	TRBV20-1	TRBJ2-5	.	CSGYLQETQYF	TGCAGTGGGTACTTACAAGAGACCCAGTACTTC
.	TRBV29-1	TRBJ1-1	few	CSAIGAEAFF	TGCAGCGCGATAGGTGCTGAAGCTTTCTTT
.	TRBV6-1	TRBJ2-7	.	CASNEQGPSGEQYF	TGTGCCAGCAATGAACAGGGACCCTCGGGAGAGCAGTACTTC
TRBD1	TRBV19	TRBJ2-3	.	CASSPDRVTDTQYF	TGTGCCAGTAGTCCGGACAGGGTAACAGATACGCAGTATTTT
TRBD1	TRBV10-3	TRBJ2-1	.	CAITGGDRGNEQFF	TGTGCCATCACCGGCGGGGACAGGGGCAATGAGCAGTTCTTC
.	TRBV2	TRBJ1-4	few	CASSDSRLEF	TGTGCCAGCAGTGACTCTCGTCTAGAATTT